These 27 T cell receptor beta chains share one sample of origin, sequenced in a study of cytomegalovirus exposure and HLA in healthy donors. In the PCR, 60 Vbeta and 13 Jbeta primers were used. The data were produced by immunoSEQ multiplex PCR, yet TCRdb's version contains in-frame clones alone and is incomplete. The repertoire has 150,000 to 200,000 clones, roughly 77% of them found once; the top ten carry roughly 1.5%. Sequences were obtained from PBMCs. The receptors were gathered from a woman aged 50 to 60 in good health and CMV-seronegative.

V gene TRBV9 combines with J gene TRBJ1-2; 8 positions match TRBD1. The germline gives CDR1 SGDLS, CDR2 YYNGEE. V was pared by 4 bases and J by 4 bases, with 15 bases of the junction left unmatched. This CDR3 has 17 amino acids. CDR3 in amino acids: CASSPNRRTGSPYGYTF. CDR3 nucleotides: TGTGCCAGCAGCCCTAACCGGAGGACAGGGAGCCCCTATGGCTACACCTTC.

The chain joins TRBV10-3 to TRBJ2-3, with D uncertain. Deletions cut 6 bases from V and 0 bases from J, with 10 bases between. The CDR3 has 14 amino acids. The germline V gene encodes CDR1 ENHRY and CDR2 SYGVKD. CDR3 loop: CAIRDTPSTDTQYF. The DNA for the CDR3 is TGTGCCATCAGAGACACCCCTAGCACAGATACGCAGTATTTT.

The gene calls are TRBV29-1 and TRBJ1-3; D possibly corresponds to TRBD1 (5 bases). Germline assignment: CDR1 SQVTM and CDR2 ANQGSEA. V was pared by 6 bases and J by 2 bases, with 8 bases between. This CDR3 has 12 amino acids. For the CDR3, the DNA is TGCAGCGTAGACAGTCCTGGAAACACCATATATTTT. As protein: CSVDSPGNTIYF.

The chain couples TRBV5-1 to TRBJ2-7, with 7 bases matching TRBD2. After removal of 0 bases from V and 0 bases from J, the junction contained 0 bases not matched to a gene. The germline V gene has CDR1 SGHRS and CDR2 YFSETQ. The CDR3 has 14 residues. In DNA, the CDR3 is TGCGCCAGCAGCTTGGGCGGGAGCTCCTACGAGCAGTACTTC. The encoded protein is CASSLGGSSYEQYF.

The chain carries TRBV7-9 and TRBJ1-1; D remains unclear. The CDR3 consists of 14 residues. The V end lost 1 base, the J end lost 4 bases, and 10 bases lay between the germline ends. Germline assignment: CDR1 SEHNR and CDR2 FQNEAQ (reference sequence). The CDR3 spells CASSLGLTGTEAFF. The CDR3 coding sequence is TGTGCCAGCAGCTTAGGCCTGACGGGCACTGAAGCTTTCTTT.

The V gene is TRBV6-5, the J gene TRBJ2-5, with a tentative D call TRBD2 (6 bases). The tail of the sequence fits TRBJ2-7 better, so the J call may be wrong. This CDR3 region has 15 residues. Germline V lookup: CDR1 MNHEY, CDR2 SVGAGI. The CDR3 DNA sequence: TGTGCCAGCAGTTACTTGACTAGTCTTTTCTACGAGCAGTACTTC. Translated: CASSYLTSLFYEQYF.

This sequence joins TRBV5-1 and TRBJ1-2; 7 positions match TRBD1. Germline V CDR1 and CDR2: SGHRS, YFSETQ. CDR3 size: 16 residues. V trimming: 4 bases; J trimming: 7 bases; junction bases outside the gene matches: 16. The DNA for the CDR3 is TGCGCCAGCAGCCCCCTCGGGCAGGGGGTATCCAGTGGCTACACCTTC. Translated: CASSPLGQGVSSGYTF.

V usage is TRBV28 and J usage is TRBJ1-2; the match to TRBD1 covers 9 bases. CDR3 length: 14 residues. Germline values: CDR1 MDHEN, CDR2 SYDVKM. V was pared by 5 bases and J by 5 bases, with 6 bases of the junction left unmatched. Here the CDR3 reads CASSGRDREYGYTF. Written as DNA, the CDR3 is TGTGCCAGCAGTGGTAGGGACAGGGAGTATGGCTACACCTTC.

The rearrangement joins TRBV13 to TRBJ2-3; TRBD2 matches 8 bases. CDR3 length: 15 amino acids. Germline CDR1 reads PRHDT; CDR2 reads FYEKMQ (reference sequence). The J segment lost 4 bases and the V segment lost 3 bases, leaving 6 bases of the junction unmatched. The CDR3 bases are TGTGCCAGCAGCTTCACGGGGGGGCCCTCAGATACGCAGTATTTT. Translated: CASSFTGGPSDTQYF.

The chain combines TRBV7-9 with TRBJ2-3, with 13 nucleotides matching TRBD2. This CDR3 comprises 16 residues. V dropped 3 bases and J dropped 6; count of bases not matched to a gene: 6. Germline CDR1 is SEHNR and CDR2 is FQNEAQ (reference sequence). CDR3 loop: CASSLTSGGYGDTQYF. For the CDR3, the DNA is TGTGCCAGCAGCTTGACTAGCGGGGGGTATGGGGATACGCAGTATTTT.

The rearrangement joins TRBV6-1 to TRBJ2-2; D may be TRBD2 (6 bases). This CDR3 contains 15 residues. Germline V gene sequence: CDR1 MNHNS, CDR2 SASEGT. V shed 2 bases and J shed 6 bases, with 13 bases lying between them. In nucleotides, the CDR3 is TGTGCCAGCAGTGAATCCCGGGAGATACCCGGGGAGCTGTTTTTT. Its protein is CASSESREIPGELFF.

The V and J genes are TRBV28 and TRBJ1-2; D is ambiguous. V lost 2 bases to trimming and J lost 8 bases, with 9 bases between them. The V gene's germline CDR1 is MDHEN and CDR2 SYDVKM. The CDR3 covers 12 residues. The CDR3 DNA reads TGTGCCAGCAGTTTACCCCCGGGAGGCTACACCTTC. Translating it yields CASSLPPGGYTF.

The V call is TRBV28, the J call TRBJ2-1; 9 bases fit TRBD1. With V trimmed by 2 bases and J by 8 bases, 7 bases remained unmatched. The CDR3 consists of 15 residues. The germline V gene encodes CDR1 MDHEN and CDR2 SYDVKM. In DNA form, the CDR3 reads TGTGCCAGCAGTTTAGGCGGGACAGGGAGCGATGAGCAGTTCTTC. Translation gives CASSLGGTGSDEQFF.

Only one count was recorded for this clone. The chain carries TRBV10-2 and TRBJ2-7; D perhaps matches TRBD2 (5 bases). The germline V and J ends were trimmed by 0 bases and 4 bases, with 13 bases remaining between them. The CDR3 is made up of 15 amino acids. CDR1 and CDR2 (germline): WSHSY, SAAADI. The CDR3 nucleotides are TGCGCCAGCAGTGAGTCGATTTTTGGAGGATACGAGCAGTACTTC. Its translation is CASSESIFGGYEQYF.

The chain has TRBV9 and TRBJ1-2; TRBD1 is a possible D gene (6 bases). CDR1 and CDR2 (germline): SGDLS, YYNGEE. The V end lost 0 bases, the J end lost 0 bases, and 12 bases lay between the germline ends. The CDR3 consists of 16 residues. The CDR3, as DNA: TGTGCCAGCAGCGTAGGAGGACAGAGCTCTAACTATGGCTACACCTTC. Amino acid sequence: CASSVGGQSSNYGYTF.

This rearrangement joins TRBV4-1 to TRBJ2-1; perhaps TRBD1 as D (5 bases). The CDR3 runs 16 residues. Deletions cut 0 bases from V and 4 bases from J, with 13 bases between. Germline V gene data show CDR1 as MGHRA and CDR2 as YSYEKL. The CDR3 spells CASSQDVAGIYNEQFF. CDR3 nucleotide sequence: TGCGCCAGCAGCCAAGATGTGGCAGGGATATACAATGAGCAGTTCTTC.

The V call is TRBV7-6, the J call TRBJ2-7; D may be TRBD1 (6 bases). Germline CDR1 and CDR2: SGHVS and FNYEAQ. This CDR3 has 16 amino acids. V lost 0 bases and J lost 0, with 12 bases in between. This CDR3 reads CASSLAPTGSSYEQYF. For the CDR3, the DNA is TGTGCCAGCAGCTTAGCCCCAACAGGGAGCTCCTACGAGCAGTACTTC.

In nucleotides, the CDR3 is TGTGCCAGCAGCTTAAAGCCCTACGAGCAGTACTTC. It specifies CASSLKPYEQYF. The gene calls are TRBV7-9 and TRBJ2-7; D not resolved. CDR3 length: 12 amino acids. Germline CDR1 and CDR2: SEHNR and FQNEAQ (reference sequence). Trimming removed 2 bases at V and 2 bases at J, with 4 bases between.

The CDR3 DNA is TGTGCCAGCAGCGCCTGGACAGGGGAAACAGATACGCAGTATTTT. Amino acid sequence: CASSAWTGETDTQYF. The chain is built from TRBV9 and TRBJ2-3, with 9 bases aligning to TRBD1. V trimming: 3 bases; J trimming: 3 bases; junction bases outside the gene matches: 5. CDR3 length: 15 residues. Germline V gene sequence: CDR1 SGDLS, CDR2 YYNGEE.

V and J are TRBV7-3 and TRBJ2-4; D might be TRBD2 (6 bases). The CDR3 runs to 13 residues. Trimming shortened V by 5 bases and J by 6 bases, and 11 bases separated the two germline ends. The germline gives CDR1 SGHTA, CDR2 FQGTGA. DNA of the CDR3: TGTGCCAGCAGCGTCGGTAGCGGAAACATTCAGTACTTC. The encoded protein is CASSVGSGNIQYF.

This rearrangement joins TRBV4-1 to TRBJ2-1; possibly TRBD1 for D (5 bases). V gave up 0 bases and J gave up 10 bases, with 19 bases separating them. The CDR3 extends over 16 amino acids. Germline V CDR1 and CDR2: MGHRA, YSYEKL. The CDR3 sequence is CASSQDEAGILGEQFF. The CDR3 DNA reads TGCGCCAGCAGCCAAGATGAGGCAGGGATCTTAGGAGAGCAGTTCTTC.

V usage is TRBV10-3 and J usage is TRBJ1-5; D unclear. Germline V CDR1 and CDR2: ENHRY, SYGVKD. The CDR3 is 14 amino acids. Trimming took off 8 bases at V and 6 bases at J, with 17 bases between the two ends. CDR3 amino acids: CAIPHPRLRQPQHF. CDR3 DNA sequence: TGTGCCATCCCACACCCCAGGTTGCGTCAGCCCCAGCATTTT.

The V gene is TRBV7-8, the J gene TRBJ2-1; perhaps TRBD1 as D (6 bases). The CDR3 contains 13 residues. Germline-derived CDR1 and CDR2 are SGHVS and FQNEAQ. Trimming pared 2 bases from V and 8 bases from J, leaving 10 bases between. The CDR3 nucleotides read TGTGCCAGCAGCTTAACCAGGGGCCATGAGCAGTTCTTC. Translation gives CASSLTRGHEQFF.

Here the CDR3 DNA reads TGTGCCATCAGTAACCCGCCGGGGGGAGCAACTAATGAAAAACTGTTTTTT. Residues: CAISNPPGGATNEKLFF. This rearrangement joins TRBV10-3 to TRBJ1-4; maybe TRBD1 (5 bases). The germline gives CDR1 ENHRY, CDR2 SYGVKD. Deletions cut 5 bases from V and 0 bases from J, with 16 bases between. The CDR3 extends over 17 amino acids.

V and J are TRBV4-3 and TRBJ2-7; TRBD1 matches 9 bases. After removal of 4 bases from V and 2 bases from J, the junction contained 6 bases not matched to a gene. The CDR3 is 15 amino acids. Looked up from germline, CDR1 is LGHNA and CDR2 is YSLEER. The CDR3 loop reads CASSLRTGDTYEQYF. The CDR3 DNA follows: TGCGCCAGCAGCCTCAGGACAGGGGACACCTACGAGCAGTACTTC.

The gene calls are TRBV9 and TRBJ2-5; 7 positions agree with TRBD1. This CDR3 is built from 14 residues. Germline loops: CDR1 SGDLS, CDR2 YYNGEE. V dropped 3 bases and J dropped 1; count of bases not matched to a gene: 3. CDR3 region: CASSAGTVQETQYF. As DNA, the CDR3 is TGTGCCAGCAGCGCGGGGACAGTCCAAGAGACCCAGTACTTC.

The genes are TRBV9 and TRBJ1-2; D is ambiguous. The CDR3 has 16 residues. Per the germline V gene, CDR1 is SGDLS and CDR2 is YYNGEE. Trimming left V 0 bases short and J 1 base short, with 13 bases between. The CDR3 sequence: CASSVVSPGNNYGYTF. Written as DNA, the CDR3 is TGTGCCAGCAGCGTAGTGTCTCCCGGTAATAACTATGGCTACACCTTC.